This TCR beta chain was captured in a study of control samples from healthy donors and cancer patients. Measured with immunoSEQ multiplex PCR; TCRdb has only the in-frame clones, and not every one. The sample contains some 70,000 clones, nearly 85% of which appear only once. The clonotype was recovered from a man in his sixties in good health. Sequencing input: blood.

This CDR3 reads CASAWEGQSNQPQHF. The CDR3 DNA follows: TGTGCCAGCGCGTGGGAGGGACAGAGCAATCAGCCCCAGCATTTT. The chain recombines TRBV19 with TRBJ1-5; 7 positions match TRBD1. Germline values: CDR1 LNHDA, CDR2 SQIVND (reference sequence). This CDR3 has 15 residues. Trimming took 9 bases from V and 1 from J; bases not matched to a gene: 9. The full variable domain, in which reference TRBV19 and TRBJ1-5 provide the parts outside the CDR3, is DGGITQSPKYLFRKEGQNVTLSCEQNLNHDAMYWYRQDPGQGLRLIYYSQIVNDFQKGDIAEGYSVSREKKESFPLTVTSAQKNPTAFYLCASAWEGQSNQPQHFGDGTRLSIL.